At least ten counts were recorded for the clone carrying this TCR beta chain. Its antigen is still unknown. Germline V gene data show CDR1 as MNHNS and CDR2 as SASEGT. The CDR3 is made up of 13 amino acids. The germline V and J ends were trimmed by 5 bases and 3 bases, with 8 bases remaining between them. The data were taken from a study of regulatory T cells in long-lasting Graves disease. Building of the TCR beta libraries involved iRepertoire HTBI primers and Arm-PCR of CDR3 regions. MiXCR, applied by TCRdb to the multiplex PCR reads, yields one record per CDR3 protein. This table holds roughly 400,000 distinct CDR3 sequences, less than 25% found once. Time point specified: persistent/refractory GD, antithyroid drugs over 5 years with positive TRAb. PBMC-extracted RNA yielded the TCR library. The study's findings and limits: There were preferences for TRBV28, TRBJ1-2 and TRBJ2-5 in persistent disease. With some 2,700 shared public clonotypes, persistent patients exceeded new patients, who shared 950 to 1,000.

The sample here was peripheral blood mononuclear cells (PBMCs), taken when the disease was refractory, from a patient treated with antithyroid drugs. This sequence was found in a female donor with Graves disease. The chain carries TRBV6-1 and TRBJ1-5, with D uncertain. The CDR3 protein is CASSRRPNQPQHF. The CDR3 DNA reads as TGTGCCAGCAGTAGACGGCCCAATCAGCCCCAGCATTTT.